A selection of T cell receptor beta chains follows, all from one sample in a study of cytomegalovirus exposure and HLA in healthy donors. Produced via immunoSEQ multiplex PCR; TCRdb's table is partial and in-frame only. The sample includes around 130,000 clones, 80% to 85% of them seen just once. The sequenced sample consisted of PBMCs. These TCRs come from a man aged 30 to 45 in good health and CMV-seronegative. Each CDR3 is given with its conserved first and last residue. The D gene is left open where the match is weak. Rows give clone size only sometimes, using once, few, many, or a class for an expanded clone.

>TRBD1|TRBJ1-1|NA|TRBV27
TGTGCCAGCAGTTTTCAGGGGGCGCGGCGAGCTTTCTTT
CASSFQGARRAFF
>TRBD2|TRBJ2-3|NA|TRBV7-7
TGTGCCAGCAGCTCCACTAGCGGGGGGGCCGGTACGCAGTATTTT
CASSSTSGGAGTQYF
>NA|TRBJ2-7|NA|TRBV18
TGTGCCAGCTCACCACTGGACACCCCTCCCCGCGAGCAGTACTTC
CASSPLDTPPREQYF
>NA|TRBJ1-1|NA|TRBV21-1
TGTGCCAGCAGGGGTGGGGGGGCTTCGGACACTGAAGCTTTCTTT
CASRGGGASDTEAFF
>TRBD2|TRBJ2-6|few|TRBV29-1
TGCAGCGTTCGGGGGGGCGCAACCTCTGGGGCCAACGGCCTGACTTTC
CSVRGGATSGANGLTF
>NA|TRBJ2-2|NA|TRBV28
TGTGCCAGCAGTTTATATGGCGGGGGCTACACCGGGGAGCTGTTTTTT
CASSLYGGGYTGELFF
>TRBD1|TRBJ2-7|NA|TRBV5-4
TGTGCCAGCAGGTTGGACAGGGCCGCCTACGAGCAGTACTTC
CASRLDRAAYEQYF
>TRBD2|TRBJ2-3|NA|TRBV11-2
TGTGCCAGCAGCTTTTGGGGGGGAGACACAGATACGCAGTATTTT
CASSFWGGDTDTQYF
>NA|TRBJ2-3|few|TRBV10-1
TGCGCCAGCAGTGCCCCGGGCACAGATACGCAGTATTTT
CASSAPGTDTQYF
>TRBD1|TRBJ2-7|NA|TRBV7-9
TGTGCCAGCAGCTTTCCCGGACAGGGGTTATACGAGCAGTACTTC
CASSFPGQGLYEQYF
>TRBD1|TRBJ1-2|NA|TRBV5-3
TGTGCCAGAAAACAGGGGGTCTGGTGGGCAGGCTACACCTTC
CARKQGVWWAGYTF
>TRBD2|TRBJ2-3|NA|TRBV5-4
TGTGCCAGCAGCTTGGACCTAGCGGGGAGCACAGATACGCAGTATTTT
CASSLDLAGSTDTQYF
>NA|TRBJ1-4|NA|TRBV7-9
TGTGCCAGCAGCTCCCGGGAGGGAGAAAAACTGTTTTTT
CASSSREGEKLFF
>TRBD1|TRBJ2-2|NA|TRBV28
TGTGCCAGCAGCCCAGTTCCAGGGGGCCATAACACCGGGGAGCTGTTTTTT
CASSPVPGGHNTGELFF
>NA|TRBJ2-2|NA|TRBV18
TGTGCCAGCTCACCACTTGGGGCCACCGGGGAGCTGTTTTTT
CASSPLGATGELFF
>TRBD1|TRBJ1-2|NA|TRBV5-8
TGTGCCAGCAGCTTGTGGTCGGGACAGGGGAACAGGAGGGATGGCTACACCTTC
CASSLWSGQGNRRDGYTF
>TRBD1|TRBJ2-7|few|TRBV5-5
TGTGCCAGCAGCCTGGGGACAGACGAGCAGTACTTC
CASSLGTDEQYF
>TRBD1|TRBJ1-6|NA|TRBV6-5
TGTGCCAGCGTCGGGACAGCTAATTCACCCCTCCACTTT
CASVGTANSPLHF
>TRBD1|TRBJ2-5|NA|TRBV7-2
TGTGCCAGCAGCTTAGATGGGACAGCGGTGACCCAGTACTTC
CASSLDGTAVTQYF
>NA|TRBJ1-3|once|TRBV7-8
TGTGCCAGCAGCTTAGAGGAGAGCTCTGGAAACACCATATATTTT
CASSLEESSGNTIYF
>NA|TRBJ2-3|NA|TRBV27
TGTGCCAGCAGTTGGGGTGGCAGGAGGACAGATACGCAGTATTTT
CASSWGGRRTDTQYF
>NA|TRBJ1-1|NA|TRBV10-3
TGTGCCATCAGTGAAGGGGGGGGGTACACTGAAGCTTTCTTT
CAISEGGGYTEAFF
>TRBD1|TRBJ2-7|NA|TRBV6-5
TGTGCCAGCAGTCCCCCGGGACAGAGTCTCTACGAGCAGTACTTC
CASSPPGQSLYEQYF
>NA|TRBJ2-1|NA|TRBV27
TGTGCCAGCAGCAATCGGGACAAGCCCAATGAGCAGTTCTTC
CASSNRDKPNEQFF
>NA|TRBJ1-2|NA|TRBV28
TGTGCCAGCAGTGCCCATAGCAGTGGTAACTATGGCTACACCTTC
CASSAHSSGNYGYTF
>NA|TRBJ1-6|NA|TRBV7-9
TGTGCCAGCAGCTTATCGGGTAGCTCCTATAATTCACCCCTCCACTTT
CASSLSGSSYNSPLHF
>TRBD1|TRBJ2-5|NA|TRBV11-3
TGTGCCAGCAGCTTAGGGGCAGGGGGCGAGACCCAGTACTTC
CASSLGAGGETQYF
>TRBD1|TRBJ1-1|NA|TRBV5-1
TGCGCCAGCAGCTGGGACAGGGCTTCGAACACTGAAGCTTTCTTT
CASSWDRASNTEAFF
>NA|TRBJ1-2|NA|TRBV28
TGTGCCAGCAGTTTTCGCGGCAGGGGCTATGGCTACACCTTC
CASSFRGRGYGYTF
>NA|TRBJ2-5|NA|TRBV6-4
TGTGCCAGCAGTGACTCTTGGGCACCGAGAGAGACCCAGTACTTC
CASSDSWAPRETQYF
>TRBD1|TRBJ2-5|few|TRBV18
TGTGCCAGCTCACCATTTACAGGGGTCAAAGAGACCCAGTACTTC
CASSPFTGVKETQYF
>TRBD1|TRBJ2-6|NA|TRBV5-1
TGCGCCAGCAGCTTGGAACCCCCCCAGGGGGCATCTGGGGCCAACGTCCTGACTTTC
CASSLEPPQGASGANVLTF
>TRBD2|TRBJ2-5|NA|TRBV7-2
TGTGCCAGCAGCCCCGACGTAGAGGCGGGGGGGCACCAAGAGACCCAGTACTTC
CASSPDVEAGGHQETQYF
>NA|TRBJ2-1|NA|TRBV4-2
TGTGCCAGCAGCCAAGATATGGGCGCAAAGGATGAGCAGTTCTTC
CASSQDMGAKDEQFF
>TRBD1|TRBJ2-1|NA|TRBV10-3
TGTGCCATCAGTGAAAACAGGGGATCCCCCTACAATGAGCAGTTCTTC
CAISENRGSPYNEQFF
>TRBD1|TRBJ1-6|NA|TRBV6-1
TGTGCCAGCAGCCGGACAGGGCTTAATTCACCCCTCCACTTT
CASSRTGLNSPLHF
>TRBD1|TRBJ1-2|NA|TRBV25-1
TGTGCCAGCAGTGGAGGGACAGGGCGGTATGGCTACACCTTC
CASSGGTGRYGYTF
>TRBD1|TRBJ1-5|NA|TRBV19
TGTGCCAGTAGTATGACCAGGGGGCGACGCAATCAGCCCCAGCATTTT
CASSMTRGRRNQPQHF
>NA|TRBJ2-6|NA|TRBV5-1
TGCGCCAGCAGCCGCGACCTAACAGGGTTGGGCTCTGGGGCCAACGGCCTGACTTTC
CASSRDLTGLGSGANGLTF